These 16 T cell receptor beta chains originate from one sample sequenced in a study of T cell changes during pregnancy in multiple sclerosis. Clones were sequenced by immunoSEQ multiplex PCR, and TCRdb holds only the in-frame ones, with some missing. Here the sample spans 41,000 or so clones, about nine tenths being singletons. Material: CD4+ T cells from peripheral blood mononuclear cells, obtained in the first trimester of pregnancy. The source of these receptors is a female donor with multiple sclerosis, enrolled in a pregnancy study.

J is TRBJ1-1 and V is TRBV6-5; 8 bases map to TRBD1. The CDR3 is made up of 15 amino acids. V lost 6 bases to trimming and J lost 3 bases; unmatched junction nucleotides: 9. Germline loops: CDR1 MNHEY, CDR2 SVGAGI. DNA of the CDR3: TGTGCCAGCAGGATCGACAGGGGCGATCACACTGAAGCTTTCTTT. This sequence encodes CASRIDRGDHTEAFF.

The CDR3 nucleotides are TGTGCCAGTAGTATAGGGGACAGGGAGCAGCCCCAGCATTTT. As protein: CASSIGDREQPQHF. The V and J genes are TRBV19 and TRBJ1-5; 9 positions match TRBD1. The CDR3 length is 14 residues. Germline values: CDR1 LNHDA, CDR2 SQIVND (reference sequence). With V trimmed by 1 base and J by 7 bases, 2 bases remained unmatched.

The chain employs TRBV11-1 and TRBJ2-2; D possibly corresponds to TRBD2 (5 bases). This CDR3 is 13 amino acids long. V shed 5 bases and J shed 4 bases, with 8 bases lying between them. CDR1 is SGHAT, CDR2 FQDESV, per germline (reference sequence). CDR3 in DNA: TGTGCCAGCAGCCGCAGCGGCACCGGGGAGCTGTTTTTT. It encodes CASSRSGTGELFF.

The chain recombines TRBV21-1 with TRBJ2-3; the table gives TRBD2 as D, unverified against the DNA. TRBV21-1 is assigned pseudogene status. The CDR3 is 17 residues long. The CDR3 bases are TGTGCCAGCAGCAAAGAGGCACTAGCGGGAGAAACAGATACGCAGTATTTT. Residues: CASSKEALAGETDTQYF.

As regards this clone: The sample carries other DNA sequences with the same CDR3. This chain uses TRBV18 with TRBJ1-5; the match to TRBD1 covers 9 bases. Germline CDR1 KGHSH, CDR2 LQKENI. The CDR3 spans 14 residues. With 6 bases clipped from V and 2 bases from J, the junction kept 2 bases outside the gene matches. The CDR3 nucleotides are TGTGCCAGCTCTAGGGACAGGGGCAATCAGCCCCAGCATTTT. Translating gives CASSRDRGNQPQHF.

This clone turned up a few times. V usage is TRBV19 and J usage is TRBJ1-2, with D unresolved. The germline V and J ends were trimmed by 3 bases and 3 bases, with 8 bases remaining between them. The CDR3 consists of 13 residues. Germline loops: CDR1 LNHDA, CDR2 SQIVND (reference sequence). The CDR3 reads CASSMREDYGYTF. CDR3 in DNA: TGTGCCAGTAGTATGCGGGAAGACTATGGCTACACCTTC.

V usage is TRBV25-1 and J usage is TRBJ2-7; D is possibly TRBD1 (6 bases). This CDR3 contains 17 residues. V dropped 8 bases and J dropped 6 bases, with 29 bases sitting between them. The germline gives CDR1 MGHDK, CDR2 SYGVNS. Written as DNA, the CDR3 is TGTGCCAGCGCTGGCCAGGGGCTAGGTACTTTCCGAGGCGAGCAGTACTTC. This encodes CASAGQGLGTFRGEQYF.

The rearrangement uses TRBV2 and TRBJ2-7; no clear D. The CDR3 runs to 12 residues. Trimming stripped 7 bases from V and 5 bases from J, with 12 bases between. Looked up from germline, CDR1 is SNHLY and CDR2 is FYNNEI. The CDR3 DNA follows: TGTGCCAGCACCGGTGATTCTCACGAGCAGTACTTC. Amino acid sequence: CASTGDSHEQYF.

This clone was detected a few times. The genes are TRBV7-9 and TRBJ2-4; D not certain. Germline-derived CDR1 and CDR2 are SEHNR and FQNEAQ (reference sequence). Trimming shortened V by 3 bases and J by 7 bases, and 10 bases separated the two germline ends. This CDR3 is 13 amino acids long. CDR3 loop: CASSFAESNIQYF. The DNA of the CDR3 is TGTGCCAGCAGCTTCGCGGAAAGTAACATTCAGTACTTC.

This chain joins TRBV11-2 and TRBJ2-7; 9 bases are a match to TRBD1. The CDR3 is 12 residues long. After removal of 8 bases from V and 7 bases from J, the junction contained 6 bases not matched to a gene. Germline CDR1 reads SGHAT; CDR2 reads FQNNGV. CDR3 in DNA: TGTGCCAGCGAACAGGGGGCGGGGGAGCAGTACTTC. Protein: CASEQGAGEQYF.

CDR3 amino acids: CSVGRVNYGYTF. The CDR3 nucleotides read TGCAGCGTTGGGAGAGTTAACTATGGCTACACCTTC. This sequence joins TRBV29-1 and TRBJ1-2; D is unclear. Germline values: CDR1 SQVTM, CDR2 ANQGSEA. The V end was cut by 4 bases, the J end by 1 base, with 7 bases between. The CDR3 loop spans 12 amino acids.

The V gene is TRBV13, the J gene TRBJ2-7; maybe TRBD1 (6 bases). This CDR3 comprises 15 residues. V was clipped by 5 bases and J by 4 bases, with 18 bases between them. Germline CDR1 is PRHDT and CDR2 is FYEKMQ (reference sequence). The chain's CDR3 is CASSPGAGAGYEQYF. In nucleotides, the CDR3 is TGTGCCAGCAGCCCCGGAGCAGGGGCCGGTTACGAGCAGTACTTC.

The chain couples TRBV4-2 to TRBJ2-5, with 7 bases fitting TRBD2. The CDR3 length is 17 residues. The V gene end was trimmed by 4 bases and the J gene end by 3 bases; junction bases not matched to a gene: 14. Per germline, CDR1 LGHNA and CDR2 YNFKEQ. The CDR3 region is CASSLIGGGNIKETQYF. DNA for the CDR3: TGTGCCAGCAGCCTCATTGGCGGGGGTAACATAAAAGAGACCCAGTACTTC.

This CDR3 is CASSPGQGRGQPQHF. DNA of the CDR3: TGTGCCAGCAGTCCGGGACAGGGGAGAGGTCAGCCCCAGCATTTT. V gene TRBV27 combines with J gene TRBJ1-5; TRBD1 aligns across 10 bases. The V gene's germline CDR1 is MNHEY and CDR2 SMNVEV (reference sequence). V lost 5 bases to trimming and J lost 6 bases; unmatched junction nucleotides: 7. The CDR3 runs 15 residues.

CDR3: CASSDPPGKGNTIYF. In DNA form, the CDR3 reads TGTGCCAGCAGCGACCCCCCGGGGAAAGGAAACACCATATATTTT. The gene calls are TRBV9 and TRBJ1-3, with D unresolved. V shed 3 bases and J shed 4 bases, with 14 bases lying between them. The CDR3 covers 15 residues. Germline V gene lookup returns CDR1 SGDLS and CDR2 YYNGEE.

The chain is built from TRBV19 and TRBJ1-4; D gene ambiguous. This CDR3 has 14 amino acids. Germline CDR1 LNHDA, CDR2 SQIVND (reference sequence). Trimming removed 3 bases from V and 8 bases from J, with 13 bases in between. The CDR3 protein is CASSISDSREKLFF. The CDR3 nucleotides are TGTGCCAGTAGTATCTCGGACTCACGGGAAAAACTGTTTTTT.